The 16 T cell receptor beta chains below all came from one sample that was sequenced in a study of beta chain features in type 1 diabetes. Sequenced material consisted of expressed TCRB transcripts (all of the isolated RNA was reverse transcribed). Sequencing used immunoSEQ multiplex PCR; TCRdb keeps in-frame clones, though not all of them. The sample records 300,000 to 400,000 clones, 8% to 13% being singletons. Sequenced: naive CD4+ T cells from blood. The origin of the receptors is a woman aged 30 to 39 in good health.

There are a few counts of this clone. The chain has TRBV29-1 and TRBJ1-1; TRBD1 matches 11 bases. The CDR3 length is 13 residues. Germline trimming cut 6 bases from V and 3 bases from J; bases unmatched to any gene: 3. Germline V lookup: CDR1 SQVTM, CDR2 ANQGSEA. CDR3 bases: TGCAGCGTGGGGGACAGGGGGTACACTGAAGCTTTCTTT. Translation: CSVGDRGYTEAFF.

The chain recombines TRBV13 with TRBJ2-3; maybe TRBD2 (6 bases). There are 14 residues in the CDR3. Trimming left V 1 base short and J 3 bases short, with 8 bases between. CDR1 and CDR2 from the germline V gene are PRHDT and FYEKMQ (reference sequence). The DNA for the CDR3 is TGTGCCAGCAGCTTAGCGGGAGCAACAGATACGCAGTATTTT. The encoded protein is CASSLAGATDTQYF.

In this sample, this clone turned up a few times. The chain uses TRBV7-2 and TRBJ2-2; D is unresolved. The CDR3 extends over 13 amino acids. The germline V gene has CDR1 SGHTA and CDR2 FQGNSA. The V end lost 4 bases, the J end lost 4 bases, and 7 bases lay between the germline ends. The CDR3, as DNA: TGTGCCAGCAGCTCTATTAGCACCGGGGAGCTGTTTTTT. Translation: CASSSISTGELFF.

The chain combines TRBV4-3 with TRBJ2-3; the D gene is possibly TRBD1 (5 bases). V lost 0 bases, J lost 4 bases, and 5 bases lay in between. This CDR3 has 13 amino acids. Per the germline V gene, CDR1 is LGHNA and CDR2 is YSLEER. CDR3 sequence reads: CASSQETADTQYF. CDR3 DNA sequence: TGCGCCAGCAGCCAAGAGACAGCAGATACGCAGTATTTT.

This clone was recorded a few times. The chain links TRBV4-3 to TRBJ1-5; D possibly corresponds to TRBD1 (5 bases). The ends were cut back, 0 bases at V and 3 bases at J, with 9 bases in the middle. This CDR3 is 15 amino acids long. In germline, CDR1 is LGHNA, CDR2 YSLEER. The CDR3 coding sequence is TGCGCCAGCAGCCAAGAGGGGGGGGTCAATCAGCCCCAGCATTTT. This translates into CASSQEGGVNQPQHF.

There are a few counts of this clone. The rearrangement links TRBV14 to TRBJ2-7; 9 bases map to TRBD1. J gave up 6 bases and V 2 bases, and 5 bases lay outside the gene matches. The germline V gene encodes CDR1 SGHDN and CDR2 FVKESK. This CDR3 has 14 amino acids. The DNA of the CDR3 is TGTGCCAGCAGCCAACCCGGGACAGGGTTCGAGCAGTACTTC. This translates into CASSQPGTGFEQYF.

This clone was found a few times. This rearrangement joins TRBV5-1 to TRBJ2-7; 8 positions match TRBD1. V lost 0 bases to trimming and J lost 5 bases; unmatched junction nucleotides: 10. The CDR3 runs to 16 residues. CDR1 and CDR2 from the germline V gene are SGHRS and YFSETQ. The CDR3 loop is CASSLGRDRSLHEQYF. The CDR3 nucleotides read TGCGCCAGCAGCTTGGGCCGGGACAGGTCCCTCCACGAGCAGTACTTC.

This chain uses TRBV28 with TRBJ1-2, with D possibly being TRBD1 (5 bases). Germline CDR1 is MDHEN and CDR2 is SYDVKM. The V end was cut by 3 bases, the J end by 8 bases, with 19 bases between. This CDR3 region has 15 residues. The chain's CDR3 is CASSLAGALNGGYTF. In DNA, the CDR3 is TGTGCCAGCAGTTTGGCTGGGGCACTAAACGGGGGCTACACCTTC.

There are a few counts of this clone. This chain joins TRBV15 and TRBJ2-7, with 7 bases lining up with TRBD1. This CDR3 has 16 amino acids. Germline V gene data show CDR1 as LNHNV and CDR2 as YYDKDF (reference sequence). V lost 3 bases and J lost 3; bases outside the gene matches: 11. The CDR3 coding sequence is TGTGCCACCAGCAGTTTGACACTTCCAGGGGGCTACGAGCAGTACTTC. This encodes CATSSLTLPGGYEQYF.

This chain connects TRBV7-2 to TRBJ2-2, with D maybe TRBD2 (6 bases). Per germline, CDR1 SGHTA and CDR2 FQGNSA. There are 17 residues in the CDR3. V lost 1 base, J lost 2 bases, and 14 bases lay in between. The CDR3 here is CASSLGPAAGNTGELFF. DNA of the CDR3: TGTGCCAGCAGCTTAGGGCCAGCGGCGGGAAACACCGGGGAGCTGTTTTTT.

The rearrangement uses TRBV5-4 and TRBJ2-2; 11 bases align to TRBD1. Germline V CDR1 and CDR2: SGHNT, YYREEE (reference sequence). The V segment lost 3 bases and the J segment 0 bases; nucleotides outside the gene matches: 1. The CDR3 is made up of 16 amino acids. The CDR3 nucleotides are TGTGCCAGCAGCTGGGGACAGGGGGCGAACACCGGGGAGCTGTTTTTT. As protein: CASSWGQGANTGELFF. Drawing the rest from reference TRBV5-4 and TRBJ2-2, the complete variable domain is ETGVTQSPTHLIKTRGQQVTLRCSSQSGHNTVSWYQQALGQGPQFIFQYYREEENGRGNFPPRFSGLQFPNYSSELNVNALELDDSALYLCASSWGQGANTGELFFGEGSRLTVL.

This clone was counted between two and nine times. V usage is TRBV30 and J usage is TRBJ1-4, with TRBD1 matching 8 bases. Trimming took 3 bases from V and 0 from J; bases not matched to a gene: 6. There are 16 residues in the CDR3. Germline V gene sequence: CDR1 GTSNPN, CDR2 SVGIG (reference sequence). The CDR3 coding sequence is TGTGCCTGGAGCAACGGACAGGGATCAACTAATGAAAAACTGTTTTTT. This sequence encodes CAWSNGQGSTNEKLFF.

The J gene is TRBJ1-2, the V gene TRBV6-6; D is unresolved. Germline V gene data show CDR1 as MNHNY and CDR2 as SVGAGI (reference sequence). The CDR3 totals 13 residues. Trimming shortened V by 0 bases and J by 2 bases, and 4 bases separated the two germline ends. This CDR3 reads CASSYSSNYGYTF. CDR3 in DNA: TGTGCCAGCAGTTACTCGTCGAACTATGGCTACACCTTC.

CDR3 amino acids: CASSVTGVAYEQYF. The CDR3 DNA sequence: TGTGCCAGCAGCGTAACGGGAGTAGCCTACGAGCAGTACTTC. The chain joins TRBV9 to TRBJ2-7; TRBD2 might be the D (6 bases). CDR3 size: 14 residues. Per germline, CDR1 SGDLS and CDR2 YYNGEE. V was clipped by 1 base and J by 2 bases, with 10 bases between them.

CDR3 sequence reads: CASSFEEGTEAFF. CDR3 in DNA: TGTGCCAGCAGCTTTGAGGAGGGCACTGAAGCTTTCTTT. V and J are TRBV7-2 and TRBJ1-1; no clear D. The CDR3 consists of 13 residues. V gave up 3 bases and J gave up 4 bases, with 9 bases separating them. Germline CDR1 reads SGHTA; CDR2 reads FQGNSA.

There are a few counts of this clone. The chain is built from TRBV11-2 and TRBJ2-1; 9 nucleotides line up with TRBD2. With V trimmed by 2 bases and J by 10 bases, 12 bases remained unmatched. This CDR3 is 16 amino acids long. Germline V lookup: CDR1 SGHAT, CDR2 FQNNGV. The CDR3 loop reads CASSLHSGSHLREQFF. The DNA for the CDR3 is TGTGCCAGCAGCTTACATAGCGGGAGCCACCTTAGGGAGCAGTTCTTC.